This T cell receptor (beta chain) was captured by sequencing in a study of shared clonotypes between healthy human individuals (dated by TCRdb to the early 2020s). Background for the entire study: Three men and a couple of women, aged 18 to 49 years, made up the cohort. To estimate repertoire size and how much clonotypes are shared between individuals, the study performed deep sequencing of blood TCR repertoires from about five healthy adults. Different laboratories and diverse techniques were used to prepare libraries and sequence TCR repertoires, to increase sequencing depth and limit assay-specific biases. For each donor, three plates each were used for CD4 naive and CD4 memory, two plates were used for CD8 naive, and one plate was used for CD8 memory. Between about 0.8 and 9 billion PBMCs per donor were obtained by leukapheresis.

V drops 2 bases and J drops 6 bases, leaving 20 bases in between. For CDR1 and CDR2, the germline V gene lists SGHRS and YFSETQ. The CDR3 sequence holds 16 residues, the cysteine and phenylalanine included. Just the 48-base CDR3 DNA is kept, in frame starting at base 1. The donors were healthy, HIV-negative adults with no recently reported acute infections or vaccinations. Every donor was a Caucasian adult living in Nashville, Tennessee, USA. Magnetic negative selection was used to enrich CD4+ T cells, after which naive cells were positively selected on CD45RA and the negative fraction became the memory subset. Blood was collected by leukapheresis, and PBMCs were isolated by Ficoll-Histopaque density gradient centrifugation and then cryopreserved in liquid nitrogen vapor phase. Analytical flow cytometry was used to check the purity and quantity of every magnetically sorted T cell population. Each sorted fraction had its genomic DNA isolated and then quantified by UV absorbance on a Nanodrop 2000c.

Turning to this clone: What this receptor recognizes is not known. The record has no base qualities; no much larger clone is one base away.

Using the deep immunoSEQ assay, TCR CDR3 regions were amplified from genomic DNA by multiplex PCR. Extracted genomic DNA from each cell subset was distributed evenly across all wells of several immunoSEQ 96-well plates, and each plate was treated as a replicate. For sorted subsets, each replicate PCR was loaded with approximately 200 ng genomic DNA, equivalent to 25,000 to 35,000 T cell genomes. Purified libraries were measured with a Qubit 3.0 fluorometer, size-checked on a Bioanalyzer 2100, and measured again with the KAPA Library Quantification kit. Every immunoSEQ 96-well plate was sequenced on a dedicated single-read 150-cycle Illumina NextSeq 550 flow cell. The source study handled its data this way. Because only junctional sequences without quality scores were contained in the immunoSEQ output, filtering matching that applied to full-length reads could not be performed. To assign V/J genes and CDR3, sequences were annotated against IMGT germline references using PyIR, a Python wrapper for IgBLAST v1.9. Reads with weak V/J assignments (E-value above 1e-6), missing CDR3, stop codons, out-of-frame junctions, or ambiguous translated residues were removed. A V3J clonotype was defined by an identical inferred V gene, J gene, and CDR3 amino acid sequence. Percentage overlap between repertoires was calculated by dividing the number of shared unique clonotypes by the size of the smaller repertoire. RTK rarefaction, the Chao1 estimator, and Recon v2.1 estimates of unobserved clonotypes were used to assess repertoire richness. Generation probabilities were computed with OLGA for all TCRbeta clonotypes obtained by the gDNA method from several donors. TCRdb mirrors the immuneACCESS table, restricted to in-frame sequences. Some clones are absent from its copies; in checked studies, under half trace to an unresolved V gene, and the reason for the others is unknown. The V and J calls and clone size were taken over from that table, and D and trimming were inferred from the DNA. Counted in this sample were more than 500,000 clones; 95% to 96% of them appeared once. The top ten clonotypes cover around 0.067% of the sample.

Results the study describes overall, beyond this receptor: Compared with non-shared clonotypes, clonotypes shared by all four sorted-subset donors had higher generation probabilities. Estimated clonotype richness was generally larger for naive than for memory subsets. Sampling was restricted to blood, and TCR repertoires in tissues likely differ from the TCR repertoires found in blood. Because the study included only a small number of donors, the genetic and exposure-history diversity represented was limited. Sharing across four donors was observed for about 5% of naive CD4, under 4% of naive CD8, roughly 2.4% of memory CD4, and over 0.3% of memory CD8 clonotypes. Rarefaction of sorted-subset datasets indicated incomplete sequencing despite the large sequencing depth. Pairwise subsampling indicated that sequencing depth was expected to affect the degree of clonotype sharing among donors.

The V and J genes are TRBV5-1 and TRBJ1-2; the D gene cannot be resolved reliably. This receptor was obtained from a woman between 25 and 40 years old in good health. Sequenced sample: naive CD4+ T cells sorted from blood. In the paper's terms, the cell subset or site label means: CD45RA+ positively selected. The CDR3 here reads CASSLVTGSPNDGYTF. Here is the DNA: TGCGCCAGCAGCTTAGTGACCGGTTCCCCCAACGATGGCTACACCTTC.